These T cell receptor beta chains were read from a single sample in a study of neoadjuvant nivolumab and ipilimumab in lung cancer. The table came from immunoSEQ multiplex PCR; TCRdb's copy has only in-frame clones and leaves some out. This table has approximately 7,300 clones, approximately 85% appearing once. This material consisted of tumor tissue, taken after neoadjuvant nivolumab, alone or with ipilimumab, at or shortly before surgery. The receptors originated from an adult with non-small cell lung cancer. Each CDR3 is given with its conserved first and last residue. A D gene is named only where the DNA matches it firmly. The listing skips clone size in some rows; elsewhere it reads once, few, many or a size class.

clone size	CDR3 length	V gene	J gene	D gene	CDR3 DNA	CDR3 protein
.	15	TRBV5-5	TRBJ2-2	.	TGTGCCAGCAGCCTAGAAGATTCGAACACCGGGGAGCTGTTTTTT	CASSLEDSNTGELFF
.	15	TRBV7-2	TRBJ2-7	TRBD1	TGTGCCAGCAGCTTATGGGACAGGGGACCCTACGAGCAGTACTTC	CASSLWDRGPYEQYF
.	13	TRBV6-5	TRBJ1-5	.	TGTGCCAGCAGTTACGGAGTTATCGGTCCCCAGCATTTT	CASSYGVIGPQHF
.	14	TRBV11-2	TRBJ2-5	TRBD1	TGTGCCAGCAGCCTCAGACAGGGGGATGAGACCCAGTACTTC	CASSLRQGDETQYF
.	12	TRBV4-2	TRBJ1-1	.	TGTGCCAGCAGTCTTGACAGGAATGAAGCTTTCTTT	CASSLDRNEAFF
.	13	TRBV11-1	TRBJ2-7	TRBD2	TGTGCCAGCAGGGTAGCGGGGACCTCCGAGCAGTACTTC	CASRVAGTSEQYF
.	17	TRBV29-1	TRBJ2-3	.	TGCAGCGTTTCCAAAAATGGGCGGGGCATCGGCACAGATACGCAGTATTTT	CSVSKNGRGIGTDTQYF
.	15	TRBV10-3	TRBJ1-6	.	TGTGCCATCACTGTAGACAGGTCGGGTAATTCACCCCTCCACTTT	CAITVDRSGNSPLHF
.	17	TRBV27	TRBJ2-7	.	TGTGCCAGCCGAAAGGATGTGGCCCCCGGACAGTTTTACGAGCAGTACTTC	CASRKDVAPGQFYEQYF
.	13	TRBV10-3	TRBJ1-6	.	TGTGCCATCAGGGCAGGGCAGAATTCACCCCTCCACTTT	CAIRAGQNSPLHF
.	15	TRBV18	TRBJ2-3	.	TGTGCCAGCTCGAACCAGGTGGGGGCCGGAGATACGCAGTATTTT	CASSNQVGAGDTQYF
.	15	TRBV27	TRBJ2-7	.	TGTGCCAGCAGTCCATACATCCTCCCGGCCCCCGAGCAGTACTTC	CASSPYILPAPEQYF
few	14	TRBV6-1	TRBJ2-7	.	TGTGCCAGCAGTGAAGGAAGGAGGCAGGCCGGGCAGTACTTC	CASSEGRRQAGQYF
.	16	TRBV19	TRBJ2-3	TRBD1	TGTGCCAGTAGTAACCGGCAGGGGGTCGGCACAGATACGCAGTATTTT	CASSNRQGVGTDTQYF
.	14	TRBV6-1	TRBJ1-2	.	TGTGCCAGCAGTGGGACAGCGGGAGGTTATGGCTACACCTTC	CASSGTAGGYGYTF
.	14	TRBV7-2	TRBJ1-4	.	TGTGCCAGCAGCAACAGGGACCCCCATGAAAAACTGTTTTTT	CASSNRDPHEKLFF
.	16	TRBV2	TRBJ2-3	.	TGTGCCAGTTTTCTTCTTTGGGGGGCAATGGGTGATACGCAGTATTTT	CASFLLWGAMGDTQYF
.	16	TRBV18	TRBJ2-3	TRBD2	TGTGCCAGCTCACCGAACTCAGCGGGGGAATCAGATACGCAGTATTTT	CASSPNSAGESDTQYF
.	14	TRBV18	TRBJ1-1	.	TGTGCCAGCTCACTTCTACAGGGGAACACTGAAGCTTTCTTT	CASSLLQGNTEAFF
once	15	TRBV4-1	TRBJ1-2	.	TGCGCCAGCAGCCACCTCGAATCGGGCGGCTATGGCTACACCTTC	CASSHLESGGYGYTF
.	16	TRBV28	TRBJ1-5	.	TGTGCCAGCAGCCACGCGAGTTACTATAGCAATCAGCCCCAGCATTTT	CASSHASYYSNQPQHF
.	18	TRBV11-2	TRBJ2-2	TRBD2	TGTGCCAGCAGCTTTAGGGGTTCTCTAGCGGGCAACACCGGGGAGCTGTTTTTT	CASSFRGSLAGNTGELFF
.	13	TRBV30	TRBJ1-6	TRBD1	TGTGCCTGGAAGGGACAGGGCAATTCACCCCTCCACTTT	CAWKGQGNSPLHF
.	17	TRBV18	TRBJ2-3	TRBD1	TGTGCCAGCTCACACACCCCAGGGGGCTTGGGCACAGATACGCAGTATTTT	CASSHTPGGLGTDTQYF
.	13	TRBV6-1	TRBJ2-7	TRBD1	TGTGCCAGCATGGGACAGGGGCCCTACGAGCAGTACTTC	CASMGQGPYEQYF
.	14	TRBV5-1	TRBJ1-2	TRBD1	TGCGCCAGCAGCTTCCGACAGGGGGCGTATGGCTACACCTTC	CASSFRQGAYGYTF
.	13	TRBV7-9	TRBJ1-1	.	TGTGCCAGCAAGAGAGACAGGAACACTGAAGCTTTCTTT	CASKRDRNTEAFF
.	14	TRBV7-2	TRBJ2-3	.	TGTGCCAGCAGCTTAGGGCAGTCAACAGATACGCAGTATTTT	CASSLGQSTDTQYF
few	16	TRBV4-2	TRBJ2-1	TRBD2	TGTGCCAGCAGCCAAGAGGTGGGGGGGTCCTTGAATGAGCAGTTCTTC	CASSQEVGGSLNEQFF
.	14	TRBV2	TRBJ1-1	TRBD1	TGTGCCAGCAGCGTGGACAGGGGGTATAGTAGAGCTTTCTTT	CASSVDRGYSRAFF
once	15	TRBV2	TRBJ1-6	.	TGTGCCAGCAGTGAAGACGAATCCCATAATTCACCCCTCCACTTT	CASSEDESHNSPLHF
.	14	TRBV15	TRBJ2-4	.	TGTGCCACCAGCAGAGTTGGAGGGGGAAACATTCAGTACTTC	CATSRVGGGNIQYF
few	14	TRBV5-4	TRBJ2-5	.	TGTGCCAGCAGCTTGCTAGGCCCGGGGGAGACCCAGTACTTC	CASSLLGPGETQYF
.	15	TRBV25-1	TRBJ1-3	.	TGTGCCAGCAGTGCGCCGGGCTCAGCTGGAAACACCATATATTTT	CASSAPGSAGNTIYF
.	13	TRBV30	TRBJ1-5	.	TGTGCCTGGAGCGTTAGGGGGAATCAGCCCCAGCATTTT	CAWSVRGNQPQHF
few	13	TRBV5-1	TRBJ1-5	.	TGCGCCAGCAGCTTGGTTGAGAATTCGCCCCAGCATTTT	CASSLVENSPQHF
.	17	TRBV5-4	TRBJ2-2	TRBD2	TGTGCCAGCAGCTTGTCTAGCGGGGGAGCGAACACCGGGGAGCTGTTTTTT	CASSLSSGGANTGELFF
.	12	TRBV14	TRBJ2-7	.	TGTGCCAGCAGCCAAGTACTGTACGAGCAGTACTTC	CASSQVLYEQYF
once	14	TRBV4-1	TRBJ2-2	.	TGCGCCAGCAGCCAAGATATGGGGACCGGGGAGCTGTTTTTT	CASSQDMGTGELFF
.	14	TRBV5-5	TRBJ2-5	.	TGTGCCAGCAGCACCCCGGGCGGGGAACAGACCCAGTACTTC	CASSTPGGEQTQYF
.	13	TRBV2	TRBJ1-3	TRBD1	TGTGCCAGGGACAGGAGCTCTGGAAACACCATATATTTT	CARDRSSGNTIYF
.	14	TRBV28	TRBJ2-7	.	TGTGCCAGCAGTTTCCCCGGACAGACCTACGAGCAGTACTTC	CASSFPGQTYEQYF
.	15	TRBV7-6	TRBJ2-1	TRBD2	TGTGCCAGCAGCTTAGAATGGAGCGGGGGAAATGAGCAGTTCTTC	CASSLEWSGGNEQFF
.	13	TRBV5-4	TRBJ2-1	.	TGTGCCAGCAGCTTGGACCTAGGGCGGGAGCAGTTCTTC	CASSLDLGREQFF